Below are 18 T cell receptor beta chains sequenced from a single sample in a study of T cell responses to AZD1222 COVID-19 vaccine. Profiled with immunoSEQ multiplex PCR; TCRdb holds only in-frame clones, not every one. This sample carries 65,000 or so clones, 65% to 85% of them seen once, and the ten largest clones take about 9.4%. The sample in question was peripheral blood, obtained on day 0 of AZD1222 vaccination. All receptors derive from an adult in good health.

This sequence joins TRBV5-1 and TRBJ2-7, with 7 nucleotides matching TRBD1. J gave up 4 bases and V 4 bases, and 8 bases lay outside the gene matches. CDR1 is SGHRS and CDR2 is YFSETQ in the germline V gene. The CDR3 loop spans 14 amino acids. The CDR3 DNA is TGCGCCAGCAGCCCCAGGGACAGTTATTACGAGCAGTACTTC. Its protein is CASSPRDSYYEQYF.

This rearrangement joins TRBV10-1 to TRBJ2-5; no clear D. Germline V CDR1 and CDR2: WNHNN, SYGVQD (reference sequence). The CDR3 extends over 13 amino acids. Trimming cost V 0 bases and J 4 bases, with 6 bases left between them. In DNA form, the CDR3 reads TGCGCCAGCAGTGAGTCGGGTGGAGAGACCCAGTACTTC. Protein sequence: CASSESGGETQYF.

This clone was counted only a few times. The rearrangement uses TRBV7-6 and TRBJ2-1, with TRBD2 matching over 14 bases. The junction had 9 bases not matched to a gene; V was cut back by 2 bases and J by 3 bases. CDR1 and CDR2 (germline): SGHVS, FNYEAQ. CDR3 length: 19 amino acids. CDR3 bases: TGTGCCAGCAGCTTAAGCCCGACTAGCGGGGGGGCCGGCTACAATGAGCAGTTCTTC. As protein: CASSLSPTSGGAGYNEQFF.

Only a few counts were recorded for this clone. The genes are TRBV27 and TRBJ2-1; D is unresolved. V lost 2 bases to trimming and J lost 5 bases, with 7 bases between them. In germline, CDR1 is MNHEY, CDR2 SMNVEV (reference sequence). The CDR3 runs to 13 residues. The CDR3 nucleotides are TGTGCCAGCAGTTTAATCAACCACAATGAGCAGTTCTTC. Protein: CASSLINHNEQFF.

The V gene is TRBV18, the J gene TRBJ1-6; D possibly corresponds to TRBD1 (5 bases). The length of the CDR3 is 15 residues. Germline CDR1 reads KGHSH; CDR2 reads LQKENI. V gave up 2 bases and J gave up 7 bases, with 12 bases separating them. The CDR3 protein is CASSPKGLVNSPLHF. The CDR3, as DNA: TGTGCCAGCTCACCAAAGGGGTTAGTCAATTCACCCCTCCACTTT.

V gene TRBV5-1 combines with J gene TRBJ1-6; D perhaps matches TRBD1 (5 bases). The germline CDR1 and CDR2 sequences are SGHRS and YFSETQ. The CDR3 spans 14 residues. Trimming pared 3 bases from V and 7 bases from J, leaving 11 bases between. The CDR3 DNA is TGCGCCAGCAGCTGGGACCGTACGAATTCACCCCTCCACTTT. As protein: CASSWDRTNSPLHF.

This clone was observed at least ten times. The chain uses TRBV7-3 and TRBJ1-1, with unresolved D. The CDR3 loop spans 13 amino acids. Germline V gene sequence: CDR1 SGHTA, CDR2 FQGTGA. V was trimmed by 3 bases and J by 1 base, leaving 6 bases between them. CDR3: CASSFSSNTEAFF. CDR3 nucleotide sequence: TGTGCCAGCAGCTTCTCCTCGAACACTGAAGCTTTCTTT.

The genes are TRBV2 and TRBJ2-5, with D perhaps matching TRBD2 (5 bases). Germline values: CDR1 SNHLY, CDR2 FYNNEI. With 6 bases removed from V and 5 bases from J, the gap between germline ends came to 13 bases. The CDR3 totals 13 residues. The CDR3 region is CASSELVFETQYF. The DNA of the CDR3 is TGTGCCAGCAGCGAACTAGTATTCGAGACCCAGTACTTC.

This clone has a single count. The genes are TRBV5-1 and TRBJ1-6; D is ambiguous. Trimming stripped 7 bases from V and 0 bases from J, with 11 bases between. Germline V gene sequence: CDR1 SGHRS, CDR2 YFSETQ. CDR3 length equals 15 residues. DNA for the CDR3: TGCGCCAGCCGTCCGGGAAGCTCCTATAATTCACCCCTCCACTTT. Translating it yields CASRPGSSYNSPLHF. Full variable domain (rest looked up from reference TRBV5-1 and TRBJ1-6): KAGVTQTPRYLIKTRGQQVTLSCSPISGHRSVSWYQQTPGQGLQFLFEYFSETQRNKGNFPGRFSGRQFSNSRSEMNVSTLELGDSALYLCASRPGSSYNSPLHFGNGTRLTVT.

The rearrangement uses TRBV11-2 and TRBJ2-3; D unresolved. Deletions cut 1 base from V and 6 bases from J, with 11 bases between. This CDR3 comprises 14 residues. CDR1 and CDR2 from the germline V gene are SGHAT and FQNNGV. CDR3 nucleotides: TGTGCCAGCAGCTTAGGAGGCTCTGCGGATACGCAGTATTTT. Protein product: CASSLGGSADTQYF.

This chain connects TRBV6-5 to TRBJ1-2; TRBD1 agrees at 8 bases. The germline V gene has CDR1 MNHEY and CDR2 SVGAGI. The junction had 4 bases not matched to a gene; V was cut back by 2 bases and J by 5 bases. The CDR3 is 14 residues long. The CDR3 region is CASSYPTGVYGYTF. Written as DNA, the CDR3 is TGTGCCAGCAGTTACCCGACAGGGGTATATGGCTACACCTTC.

This chain connects TRBV6-5 to TRBJ1-1; 7 nucleotides align to TRBD1. J lost 1 base, V lost 4 bases, and 6 bases had no gene match. The germline V gene encodes CDR1 MNHEY and CDR2 SVGAGI. CDR3 length equals 15 residues. CDR3 coding DNA: TGTGCCAGCAGTTCTACAGGGGTTTGGAACACTGAAGCTTTCTTT. Amino acid sequence: CASSSTGVWNTEAFF.

V and J are TRBV10-3 and TRBJ2-6; 12 positions agree with TRBD1. Looked up from germline, CDR1 is ENHRY and CDR2 is SYGVKD. The CDR3 runs to 19 residues. Trimming cost V 10 bases and J 0 bases; bases outside gene matches: 13. CDR3 coding DNA: TGTGCCACCGCTTCCGGGACAGGGGGCTTTAACTCTGGGGCCAACGTCCTGACTTTC. This gives the protein CATASGTGGFNSGANVLTF.

V gene TRBV10-2 combines with J gene TRBJ2-1; weak D call: TRBD2 (5 bases). Between the trimmed V and J ends, which lost 7 bases and 0 bases, there was a span of 7 bases. This CDR3 contains 13 residues. From germline, CDR1 is WSHSY and CDR2 SAAADI. This CDR3 is CASKRTSYNEQFF. For the CDR3, the DNA is TGCGCCAGCAAGCGGACCTCCTACAATGAGCAGTTCTTC.

Notes on this clone: At one end the junction does not follow the germline gene, possibly because of a read error. The V gene is TRBV7-7, the J gene TRBJ2-1; unclear D gene. CDR3 length: 15 residues. CDR1 and CDR2 (germline): SSHAT, FNYEAQ (reference sequence). For the CDR3, the DNA is TGTGCTAGCAGCCTCGACACGGCCCCCTACAATGAGCAGTTCTTC. As protein: CASSLDTAPYNEQFF.

This clone occurred a few times. The J gene is TRBJ1-6, the V gene TRBV9; no clear D gene. The germline CDR1 and CDR2 sequences are SGDLS and YYNGEE. V dropped 4 bases and J dropped 9 bases, with 8 bases sitting between them. The length of the CDR3 is 12 residues. The CDR3 DNA reads as TGTGCCAGCAGCAACGAAGGTTCACCCCTCCACTTT. Encoded protein: CASSNEGSPLHF.

This chain uses TRBV28 with TRBJ1-5; the D gene is possibly TRBD1 (6 bases). The CDR3 covers 14 residues. With 4 bases removed from V and 4 bases from J, the gap between germline ends came to 11 bases. Germline V CDR1 and CDR2: MDHEN, SYDVKM. CDR3: CASSSGGGNQPQHF. CDR3 bases: TGTGCCAGCAGTTCTGGGGGCGGGAATCAGCCCCAGCATTTT.

J is TRBJ1-5 and V is TRBV27; D perhaps matches TRBD1 (6 bases). V was trimmed by 4 bases and J by 4 bases, leaving 14 bases between them. CDR1 MNHEY and CDR2 SMNVEV come from the germline V gene (reference sequence). This CDR3 region has 15 residues. CDR3 DNA: TGTGCCAGCAGTTCCAGCCTCACAGGGAATCAGCCCCAGCATTTT. Encoded protein: CASSSSLTGNQPQHF.